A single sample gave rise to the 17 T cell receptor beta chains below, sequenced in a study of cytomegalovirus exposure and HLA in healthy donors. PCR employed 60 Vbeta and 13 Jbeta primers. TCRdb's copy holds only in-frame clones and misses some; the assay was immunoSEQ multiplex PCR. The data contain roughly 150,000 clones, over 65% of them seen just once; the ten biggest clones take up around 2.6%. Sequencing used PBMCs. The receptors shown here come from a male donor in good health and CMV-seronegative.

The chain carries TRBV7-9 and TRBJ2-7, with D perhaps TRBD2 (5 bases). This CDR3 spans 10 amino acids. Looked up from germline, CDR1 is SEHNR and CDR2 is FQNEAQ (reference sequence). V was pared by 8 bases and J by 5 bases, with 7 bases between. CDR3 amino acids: CASDGDEQYF. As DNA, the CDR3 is TGTGCCAGCGACGGGGACGAGCAGTACTTC.

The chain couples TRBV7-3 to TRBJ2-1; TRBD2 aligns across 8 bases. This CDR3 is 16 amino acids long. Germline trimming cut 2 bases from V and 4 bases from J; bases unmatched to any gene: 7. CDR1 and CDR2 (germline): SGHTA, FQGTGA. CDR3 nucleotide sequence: TGTGCCAGCAGCTTAGGGACTAGTAGGGTATACAATGAGCAGTTCTTC. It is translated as CASSLGTSRVYNEQFF.

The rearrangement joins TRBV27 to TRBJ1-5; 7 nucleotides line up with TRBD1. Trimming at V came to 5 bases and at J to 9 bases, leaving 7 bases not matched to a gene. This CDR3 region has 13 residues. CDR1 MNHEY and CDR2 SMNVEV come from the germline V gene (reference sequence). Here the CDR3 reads CASSMDRRGPQHF. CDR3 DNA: TGTGCCAGCAGTATGGACAGGAGAGGGCCCCAGCATTTT.

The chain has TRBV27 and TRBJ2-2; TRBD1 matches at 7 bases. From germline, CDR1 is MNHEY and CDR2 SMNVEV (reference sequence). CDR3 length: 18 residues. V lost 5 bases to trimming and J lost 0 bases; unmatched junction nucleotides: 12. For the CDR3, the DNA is TGTGCCAGCAGTCCCCACTCCGGGACAGCCACGAACACCGGGGAGCTGTTTTTT. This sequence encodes CASSPHSGTATNTGELFF.

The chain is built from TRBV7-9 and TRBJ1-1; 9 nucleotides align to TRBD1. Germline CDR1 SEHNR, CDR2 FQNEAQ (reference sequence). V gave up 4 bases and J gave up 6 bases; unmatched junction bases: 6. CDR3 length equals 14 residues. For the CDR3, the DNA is TGTGCCAGCAGCTCTAACAGGGGGCCGGCTGAAGCTTTCTTT. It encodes CASSSNRGPAEAFF.

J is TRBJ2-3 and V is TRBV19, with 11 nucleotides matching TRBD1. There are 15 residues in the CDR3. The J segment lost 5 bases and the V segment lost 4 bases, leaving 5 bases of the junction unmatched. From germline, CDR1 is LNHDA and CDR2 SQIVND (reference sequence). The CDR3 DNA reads TGTGCCAGTAGTACATCGGGACAGGGGGGAGATACGCAGTATTTT. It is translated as CASSTSGQGGDTQYF.

The CDR3 loop is CASSAQALSSYEQYF. CDR3 nucleotides: TGCGCCAGCAGTGCGCAAGCGCTAAGCTCCTACGAGCAGTACTTC. The chain recombines TRBV10-2 with TRBJ2-7; D not certain. Trimming cost V 4 bases and J 0 bases, with 13 bases left between them. CDR3 length: 15 amino acids. Germline assignment: CDR1 WSHSY and CDR2 SAAADI.

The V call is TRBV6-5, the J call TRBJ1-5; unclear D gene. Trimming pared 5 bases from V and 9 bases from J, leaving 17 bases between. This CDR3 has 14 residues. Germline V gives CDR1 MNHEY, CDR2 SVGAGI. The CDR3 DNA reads TGTGCCAGCAGTCCTTTCTACCCGCCTGGGCCCCAGCATTTT. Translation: CASSPFYPPGPQHF.

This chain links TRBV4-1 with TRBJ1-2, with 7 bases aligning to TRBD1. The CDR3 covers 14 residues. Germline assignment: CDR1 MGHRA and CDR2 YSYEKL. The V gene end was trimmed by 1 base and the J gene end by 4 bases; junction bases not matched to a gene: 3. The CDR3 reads CASSQGTGTYGYTF. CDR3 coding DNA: TGCGCCAGCAGCCAAGGGACAGGTACCTATGGCTACACCTTC.

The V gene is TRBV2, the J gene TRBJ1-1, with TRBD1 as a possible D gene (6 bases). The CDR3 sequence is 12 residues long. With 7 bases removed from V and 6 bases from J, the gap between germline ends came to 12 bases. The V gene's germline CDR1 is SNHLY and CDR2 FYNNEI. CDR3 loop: CASNYTGSEAFF. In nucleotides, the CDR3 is TGTGCCAGCAACTACACAGGGTCTGAAGCTTTCTTT.

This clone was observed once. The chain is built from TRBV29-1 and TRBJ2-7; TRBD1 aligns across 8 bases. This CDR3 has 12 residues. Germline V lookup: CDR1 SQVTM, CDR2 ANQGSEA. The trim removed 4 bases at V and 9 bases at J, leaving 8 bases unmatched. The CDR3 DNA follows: TGCAGCGTTGCCGGACAGGGAGGTGTGCAGTACTTC. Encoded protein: CSVAGQGGVQYF.

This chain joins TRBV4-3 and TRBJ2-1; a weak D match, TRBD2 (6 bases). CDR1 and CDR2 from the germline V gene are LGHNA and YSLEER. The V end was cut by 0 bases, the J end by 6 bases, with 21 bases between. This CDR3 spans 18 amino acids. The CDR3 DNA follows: TGCGCCAGCAGCCAAGATCGGGTCGTTGGGGGGTGGGGCAATGAGCAGTTCTTC. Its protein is CASSQDRVVGGWGNEQFF.

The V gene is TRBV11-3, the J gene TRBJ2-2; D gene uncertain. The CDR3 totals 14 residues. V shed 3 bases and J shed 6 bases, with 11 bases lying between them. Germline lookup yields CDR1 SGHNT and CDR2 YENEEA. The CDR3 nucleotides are TGTGCCAGCAGCTTCGCTAGAGGAGCCGGGGAGCTGTTTTTT. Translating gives CASSFARGAGELFF.

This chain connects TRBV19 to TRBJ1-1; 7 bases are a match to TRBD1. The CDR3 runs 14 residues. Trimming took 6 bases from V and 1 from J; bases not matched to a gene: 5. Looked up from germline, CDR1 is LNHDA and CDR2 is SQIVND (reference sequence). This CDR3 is CASSPGTANTEAFF. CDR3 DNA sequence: TGTGCCAGTAGCCCAGGGACAGCGAACACTGAAGCTTTCTTT.

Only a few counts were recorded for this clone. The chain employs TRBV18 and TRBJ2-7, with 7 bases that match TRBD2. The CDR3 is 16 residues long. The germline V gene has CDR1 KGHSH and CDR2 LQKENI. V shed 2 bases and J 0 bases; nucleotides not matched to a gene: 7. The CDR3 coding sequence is TGTGCCAGCTCACCATCGAGCGGGACTTACTCCTACGAGCAGTACTTC. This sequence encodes CASSPSSGTYSYEQYF.

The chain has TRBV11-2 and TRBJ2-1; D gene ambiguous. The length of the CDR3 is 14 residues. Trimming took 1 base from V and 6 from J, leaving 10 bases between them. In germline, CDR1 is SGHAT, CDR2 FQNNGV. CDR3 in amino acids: CASSLGGPPNEQFF. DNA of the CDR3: TGTGCCAGCAGCTTAGGCGGCCCTCCCAATGAGCAGTTCTTC. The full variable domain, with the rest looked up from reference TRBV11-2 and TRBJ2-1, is EAGVAQSPRYKIIEKRQSVAFWCNPISGHATLYWYQQILGQGPKLLIQFQNNGVVDDSQLPKDRFSAERLKGVDSTLKIQPAKLEDSAVYLCASSLGGPPNEQFFGPGTRLTVL.

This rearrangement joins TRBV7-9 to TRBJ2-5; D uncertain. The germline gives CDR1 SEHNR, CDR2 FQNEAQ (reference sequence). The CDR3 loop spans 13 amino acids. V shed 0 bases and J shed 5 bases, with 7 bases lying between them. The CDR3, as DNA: TGTGCCAGCAGCTTAGCCGGGTCCGAGACCCAGTACTTC. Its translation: CASSLAGSETQYF.